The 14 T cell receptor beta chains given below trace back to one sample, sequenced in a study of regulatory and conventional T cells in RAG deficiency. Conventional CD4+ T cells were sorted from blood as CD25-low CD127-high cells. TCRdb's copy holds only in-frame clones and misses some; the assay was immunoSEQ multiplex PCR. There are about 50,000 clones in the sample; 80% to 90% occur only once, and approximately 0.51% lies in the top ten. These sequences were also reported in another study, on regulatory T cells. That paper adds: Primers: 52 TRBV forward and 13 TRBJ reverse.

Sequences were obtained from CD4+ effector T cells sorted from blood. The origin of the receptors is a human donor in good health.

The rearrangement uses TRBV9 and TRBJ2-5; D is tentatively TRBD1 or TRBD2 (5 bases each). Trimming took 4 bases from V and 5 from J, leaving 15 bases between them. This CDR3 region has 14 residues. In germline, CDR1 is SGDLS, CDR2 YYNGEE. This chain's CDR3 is CASSITGPGETQYF. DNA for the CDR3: TGTGCCAGCAGCATAACGGGACCGGGCGAGACCCAGTACTTC.

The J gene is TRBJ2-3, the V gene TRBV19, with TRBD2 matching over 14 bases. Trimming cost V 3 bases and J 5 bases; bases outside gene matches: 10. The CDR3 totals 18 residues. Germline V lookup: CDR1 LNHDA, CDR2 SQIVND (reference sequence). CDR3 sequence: CASSMPQTSGRAGDTQYF. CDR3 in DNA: TGTGCCAGTAGTATGCCGCAGACTAGCGGGAGGGCCGGAGATACGCAGTATTTT.

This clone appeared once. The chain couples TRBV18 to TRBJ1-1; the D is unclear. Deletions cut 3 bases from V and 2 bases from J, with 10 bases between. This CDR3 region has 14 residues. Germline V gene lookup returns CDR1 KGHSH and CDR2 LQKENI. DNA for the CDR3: TGTGCCAGCTCACCGGTAGCTCGCAACACTGAAGCTTTCTTT. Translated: CASSPVARNTEAFF.

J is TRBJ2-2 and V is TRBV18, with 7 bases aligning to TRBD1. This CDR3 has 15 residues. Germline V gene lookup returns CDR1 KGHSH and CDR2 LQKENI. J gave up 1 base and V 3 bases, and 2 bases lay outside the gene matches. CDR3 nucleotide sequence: TGTGCCAGCTCACCGAACAGGGGGAACACCGGGGAGCTGTTTTTT. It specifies CASSPNRGNTGELFF.

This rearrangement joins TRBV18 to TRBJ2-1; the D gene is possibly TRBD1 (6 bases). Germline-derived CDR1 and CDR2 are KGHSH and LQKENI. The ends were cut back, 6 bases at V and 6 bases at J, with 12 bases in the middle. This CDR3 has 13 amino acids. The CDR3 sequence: CASSSQGTNEQFF. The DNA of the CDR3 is TGTGCCAGCTCGTCACAGGGTACCAATGAGCAGTTCTTC.

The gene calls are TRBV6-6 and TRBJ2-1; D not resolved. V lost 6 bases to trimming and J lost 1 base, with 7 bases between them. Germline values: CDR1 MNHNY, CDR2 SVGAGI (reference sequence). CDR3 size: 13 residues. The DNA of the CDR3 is TGTGCCAGCAGCCATGGGTCCTACAATGAGCAGTTCTTC. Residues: CASSHGSYNEQFF.

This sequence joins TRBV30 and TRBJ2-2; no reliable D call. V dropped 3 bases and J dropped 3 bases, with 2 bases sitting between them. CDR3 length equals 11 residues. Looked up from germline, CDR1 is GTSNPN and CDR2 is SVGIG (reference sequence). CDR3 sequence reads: CAWRYTGELFF. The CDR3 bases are TGTGCCTGGAGGTACACCGGGGAGCTGTTTTTT.

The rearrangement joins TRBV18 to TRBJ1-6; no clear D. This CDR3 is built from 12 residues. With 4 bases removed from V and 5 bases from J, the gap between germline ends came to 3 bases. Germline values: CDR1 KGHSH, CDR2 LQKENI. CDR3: CASSQNNSPLHF. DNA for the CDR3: TGTGCCAGCTCACAAAATAATTCACCCCTCCACTTT.

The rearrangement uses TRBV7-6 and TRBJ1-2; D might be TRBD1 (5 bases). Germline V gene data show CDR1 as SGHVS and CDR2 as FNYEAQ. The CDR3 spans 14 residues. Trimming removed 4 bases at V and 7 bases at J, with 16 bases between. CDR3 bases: TGTGCCAGCAGCTCGGGGACGGGGAGCGGTGGCTACACCTTC. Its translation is CASSSGTGSGGYTF. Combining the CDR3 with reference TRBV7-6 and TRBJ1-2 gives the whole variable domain GAGVSQSPRYKVTKRGQDVALRCDPISGHVSLYWYRQALGQGPEFLTYFNYEAQQDKSGLPNDRFSAERPEGSISTLTIQRTEQRDSAMYRCASSSGTGSGGYTFGSGTRLTVV.

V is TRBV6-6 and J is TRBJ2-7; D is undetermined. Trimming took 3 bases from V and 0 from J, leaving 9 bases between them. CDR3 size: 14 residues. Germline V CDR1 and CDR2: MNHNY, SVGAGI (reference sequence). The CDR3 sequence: CASSYFESSYEQYF. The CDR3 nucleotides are TGTGCCAGCAGTTATTTCGAGAGCTCCTACGAGCAGTACTTC.

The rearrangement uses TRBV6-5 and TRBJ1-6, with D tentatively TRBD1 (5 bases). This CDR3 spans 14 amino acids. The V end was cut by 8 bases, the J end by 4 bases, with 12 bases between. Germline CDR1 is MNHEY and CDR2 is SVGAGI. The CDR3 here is CASAPGPYNSPLHF. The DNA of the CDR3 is TGTGCCAGCGCTCCGGGACCGTATAATTCACCCCTCCACTTT.

CDR3 region: CASFTGGSYNEQFF. CDR3 in DNA: TGTGCCAGCTTTACAGGGGGATCCTACAATGAGCAGTTCTTC. The rearrangement joins TRBV28 to TRBJ2-1; TRBD1 aligns across 8 bases. V dropped 8 bases and J dropped 1; count of bases not matched to a gene: 4. Germline CDR1 MDHEN, CDR2 SYDVKM. This CDR3 region has 14 residues.

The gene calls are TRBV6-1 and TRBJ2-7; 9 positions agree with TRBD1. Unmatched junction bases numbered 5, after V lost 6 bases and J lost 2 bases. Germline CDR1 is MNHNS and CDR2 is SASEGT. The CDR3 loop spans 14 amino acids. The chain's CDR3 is CASRRQGDAYEQYF. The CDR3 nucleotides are TGTGCCAGCAGACGACAGGGGGACGCCTACGAGCAGTACTTC.

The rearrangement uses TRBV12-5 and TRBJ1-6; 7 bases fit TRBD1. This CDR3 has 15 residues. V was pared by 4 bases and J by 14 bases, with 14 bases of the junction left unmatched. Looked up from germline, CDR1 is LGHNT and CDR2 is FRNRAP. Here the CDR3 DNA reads TGTGCTAGTGGTTCTATCTACAGGGGCCCCGTTACCCTCCACTTT. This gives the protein CASGSIYRGPVTLHF.